This T cell receptor beta chain was sequenced for a study of identical twins. CDR1 is SNHLY, CDR2 FYNNEI, per germline. The ends were cut back, 7 bases at V and 2 bases at J, with 16 bases in the middle. The CDR3 contains 15 residues. TCRdb recomputed calls from the 5' RACE reads with MiXCR, one row per CDR3 protein. The sample holds around 510,000 distinct CDR3 sequences, about 13% seen once. The sample holds a few counts of this clonotype. Its antigen is as yet unknown. Findings and caveats of the study: Researchers reported weaker excess twin sharing in beta out-of-frame sequences. Out-of-frame alpha sequences that twins shared showed excess low generation probability.

The sample also formed part of further work on yellow fever vaccine responses in identical twins.

V is TRBV2 and J is TRBJ2-3; D may be TRBD2 (6 bases). The source is a woman aged 18-29 years in good health. Sequencing input: CD4+ T cells sorted from blood. The CDR3 DNA follows: TGTGCCAGCACCGTCGAAGCGGGTATCACAGATACGCAGTATTTT. It specifies CASTVEAGITDTQYF.